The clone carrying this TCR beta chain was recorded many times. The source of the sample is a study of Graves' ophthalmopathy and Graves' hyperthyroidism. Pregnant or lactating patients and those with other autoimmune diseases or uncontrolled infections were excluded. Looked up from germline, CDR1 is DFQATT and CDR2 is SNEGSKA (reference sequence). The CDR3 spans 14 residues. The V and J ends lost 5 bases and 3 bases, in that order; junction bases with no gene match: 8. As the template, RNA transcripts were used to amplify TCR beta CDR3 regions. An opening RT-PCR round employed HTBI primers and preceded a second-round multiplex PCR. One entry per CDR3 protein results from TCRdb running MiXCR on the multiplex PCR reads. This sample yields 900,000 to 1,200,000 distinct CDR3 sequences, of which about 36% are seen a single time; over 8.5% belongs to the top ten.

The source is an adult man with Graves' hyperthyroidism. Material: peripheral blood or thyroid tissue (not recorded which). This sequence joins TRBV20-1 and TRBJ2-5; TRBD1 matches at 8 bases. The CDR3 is CSAPDRQGKETQYF. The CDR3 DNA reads TGCAGTGCTCCTGACCGACAGGGGAAAGAGACCCAGTACTTC.